This T cell receptor (beta chain) was captured by sequencing in a study of T cells after yellow fever vaccination (dated by TCRdb to about 2019). A note on the overall study: The SMART-Seq v4 Ultra Low Input RNA kit was used to prepare libraries from fractions with low cell numbers. To follow T-cell clones before and after both primary and booster YFV17D yellow fever vaccination, bulk TCR alpha and beta repertoires underwent longitudinal sequencing. The cohort comprised two healthy male donors, one aged 18 to 29 and one aged 30 to 40 years. Bulk PBMC replicates and cell subsets were isolated from blood drawn at multiple timepoints before and after both primary and secondary immunization. The investigation overall reported the following: Computational filtering was required because FACS-sorted repertoires could contain abundant contaminating clonotypes from the bulk population. The secondary T-cell response was found to be weaker but faster than the primary response, with a peak reached on day 5 rather than on day 15. A small share of clonotypes was detected in both CD4 and CD8 compartments, with the overlap likely arising from convergent recombination. Most clones expanded after primary vaccination were re-detected after the booster (approximately 95% of CD4 and around nine tenths of CD8), suggesting broad memory maintenance. Because the study included only a couple of donors, the extent to which the findings can be generalized is limited.

Synthesis of TCR cDNA relied on 5'RACE template switching, a step that introduced a universal primer site along with unique molecular identifiers. cDNA synthesis was primed from both the TCR alpha and TCR beta constant segments. Two PCR steps were used to amplify libraries, with sample barcodes and sequencing adapters being added in the second step. Sequencing of the libraries was done on either Illumina HiSeq 2500 (2x100 bp) or NovaSeq (2x150 bp). The paper's processing steps were these. MIGEC handled demultiplexing of reads and collapsing into UMI consensus sequences, while MiXCR performed V(D)J alignment. Vaccine-responding clonotypes were identified with edgeR using replicate PBMC samples, with FDR below 0.01 and a log2 fold change above 5 up to day 15 being required. Bulk clonotypes were assigned CD4 or CD8 identity according to which sequenced CD4 or CD8 repertoire held them at higher abundance. TCRdb trimmed the raw reads at Q25, called clones with MiXCR and kept productive beta chains. Duplicate CDR3 protein sequences are folded into a single record with the most common DNA and genes. What appears here as the V and J calls and clone size reflects TCRdb's work, not the paper's. Across this sample there are approximately 110,000 distinct CDR3 sequences, with 8.4% seen only once. Around 25% of the sample belongs to the ten largest clones.

About this clonotype itself: Its antigen is unknown. One base away there is no much larger clone; base qualities are not given.

The treatment or condition label for this specimen denotes: live attenuated yellow fever vaccine strain. PBMCs were isolated from peripheral blood using a standard Ficoll-Paque protocol. CD4 and CD8 T-cell fractions were isolated with Dynabeads CD4 and CD8 positive selection kits. RNA was extracted with TriZol from bulk PBMCs, CD4 and CD8 fractions, and dextramer-positive and dextramer-negative fractions. This TCR came from a young man who received the YFV17D yellow fever vaccine. Here the sequenced sample was CD8+ T cells sorted from PBMCs, taken 45 days after the yellow fever booster vaccination.

At the DNA level, the sequence is TGTGCCAGCTCACCACCAACCTCCTACGAGCAGTACTTC. Its protein is CASSPPTSYEQYF. This sequence uses TRBV18 and TRBJ2-7, with no reliable assignment of the D segment. Via the germline V gene, CDR1 is KGHSH and CDR2 LQKENI. The germline ends are 3 bases apart after V is trimmed by 0 bases and J by 0 bases. Spanning cysteine to phenylalanine, the CDR3 consists of 13 amino acids. The kept DNA is CDR3 alone, 39 bases in frame from the first base.